Listed below are T cell receptor beta chains from one sample, sequenced in a study of beta chain features in type 1 diabetes. Using immunoSEQ multiplex PCR, the repertoire was profiled, and TCRdb retains in-frame clones only, with some absent. The data show 53,000 or so clones, roughly 63% seen once. Sequenced: stem cell memory CD4+ T cells from blood. These receptors were collected from a woman aged 25 to 39 with type 1 diabetes. Each CDR3 is given with its conserved first and last residue. The D gene is left open where the match is weak.

TRBJ2-1	TRBV11-2	-	CASSTRTYNEQFF
TRBJ2-5	TRBV7-8	-	CASSFNSVGETQYF
TRBJ1-1	TRBV29-1	-	CSVEYTLRETRAFF
TRBJ2-5	TRBV30	-	CAWRPWATQETQYF
TRBJ1-2	TRBV2	TRBD1	CASSYSAGQGSANYGYTF
TRBJ2-3	TRBV7-2	TRBD2	CASRGTSGTDTQYF
TRBJ2-5	TRBV29-1	-	CSVVVREETQYF
TRBJ2-2	TRBV18	-	CASSPWGANTGELFF
TRBJ2-7	TRBV2	TRBD1	CASRLDRGGSYEQYF
TRBJ1-1	TRBV29-1	TRBD1	CSVPRDSRNTEAFF
TRBJ2-7	TRBV7-2	-	CASSPGTFPYEQYF
TRBJ2-3	TRBV19	TRBD1	CASSSSRQGVGTDTQYF
TRBJ2-6	TRBV4-1	TRBD1	CASSLDRAGANVLTF
TRBJ1-2	TRBV10-3	TRBD1	CAIGSTGVSYGYTF